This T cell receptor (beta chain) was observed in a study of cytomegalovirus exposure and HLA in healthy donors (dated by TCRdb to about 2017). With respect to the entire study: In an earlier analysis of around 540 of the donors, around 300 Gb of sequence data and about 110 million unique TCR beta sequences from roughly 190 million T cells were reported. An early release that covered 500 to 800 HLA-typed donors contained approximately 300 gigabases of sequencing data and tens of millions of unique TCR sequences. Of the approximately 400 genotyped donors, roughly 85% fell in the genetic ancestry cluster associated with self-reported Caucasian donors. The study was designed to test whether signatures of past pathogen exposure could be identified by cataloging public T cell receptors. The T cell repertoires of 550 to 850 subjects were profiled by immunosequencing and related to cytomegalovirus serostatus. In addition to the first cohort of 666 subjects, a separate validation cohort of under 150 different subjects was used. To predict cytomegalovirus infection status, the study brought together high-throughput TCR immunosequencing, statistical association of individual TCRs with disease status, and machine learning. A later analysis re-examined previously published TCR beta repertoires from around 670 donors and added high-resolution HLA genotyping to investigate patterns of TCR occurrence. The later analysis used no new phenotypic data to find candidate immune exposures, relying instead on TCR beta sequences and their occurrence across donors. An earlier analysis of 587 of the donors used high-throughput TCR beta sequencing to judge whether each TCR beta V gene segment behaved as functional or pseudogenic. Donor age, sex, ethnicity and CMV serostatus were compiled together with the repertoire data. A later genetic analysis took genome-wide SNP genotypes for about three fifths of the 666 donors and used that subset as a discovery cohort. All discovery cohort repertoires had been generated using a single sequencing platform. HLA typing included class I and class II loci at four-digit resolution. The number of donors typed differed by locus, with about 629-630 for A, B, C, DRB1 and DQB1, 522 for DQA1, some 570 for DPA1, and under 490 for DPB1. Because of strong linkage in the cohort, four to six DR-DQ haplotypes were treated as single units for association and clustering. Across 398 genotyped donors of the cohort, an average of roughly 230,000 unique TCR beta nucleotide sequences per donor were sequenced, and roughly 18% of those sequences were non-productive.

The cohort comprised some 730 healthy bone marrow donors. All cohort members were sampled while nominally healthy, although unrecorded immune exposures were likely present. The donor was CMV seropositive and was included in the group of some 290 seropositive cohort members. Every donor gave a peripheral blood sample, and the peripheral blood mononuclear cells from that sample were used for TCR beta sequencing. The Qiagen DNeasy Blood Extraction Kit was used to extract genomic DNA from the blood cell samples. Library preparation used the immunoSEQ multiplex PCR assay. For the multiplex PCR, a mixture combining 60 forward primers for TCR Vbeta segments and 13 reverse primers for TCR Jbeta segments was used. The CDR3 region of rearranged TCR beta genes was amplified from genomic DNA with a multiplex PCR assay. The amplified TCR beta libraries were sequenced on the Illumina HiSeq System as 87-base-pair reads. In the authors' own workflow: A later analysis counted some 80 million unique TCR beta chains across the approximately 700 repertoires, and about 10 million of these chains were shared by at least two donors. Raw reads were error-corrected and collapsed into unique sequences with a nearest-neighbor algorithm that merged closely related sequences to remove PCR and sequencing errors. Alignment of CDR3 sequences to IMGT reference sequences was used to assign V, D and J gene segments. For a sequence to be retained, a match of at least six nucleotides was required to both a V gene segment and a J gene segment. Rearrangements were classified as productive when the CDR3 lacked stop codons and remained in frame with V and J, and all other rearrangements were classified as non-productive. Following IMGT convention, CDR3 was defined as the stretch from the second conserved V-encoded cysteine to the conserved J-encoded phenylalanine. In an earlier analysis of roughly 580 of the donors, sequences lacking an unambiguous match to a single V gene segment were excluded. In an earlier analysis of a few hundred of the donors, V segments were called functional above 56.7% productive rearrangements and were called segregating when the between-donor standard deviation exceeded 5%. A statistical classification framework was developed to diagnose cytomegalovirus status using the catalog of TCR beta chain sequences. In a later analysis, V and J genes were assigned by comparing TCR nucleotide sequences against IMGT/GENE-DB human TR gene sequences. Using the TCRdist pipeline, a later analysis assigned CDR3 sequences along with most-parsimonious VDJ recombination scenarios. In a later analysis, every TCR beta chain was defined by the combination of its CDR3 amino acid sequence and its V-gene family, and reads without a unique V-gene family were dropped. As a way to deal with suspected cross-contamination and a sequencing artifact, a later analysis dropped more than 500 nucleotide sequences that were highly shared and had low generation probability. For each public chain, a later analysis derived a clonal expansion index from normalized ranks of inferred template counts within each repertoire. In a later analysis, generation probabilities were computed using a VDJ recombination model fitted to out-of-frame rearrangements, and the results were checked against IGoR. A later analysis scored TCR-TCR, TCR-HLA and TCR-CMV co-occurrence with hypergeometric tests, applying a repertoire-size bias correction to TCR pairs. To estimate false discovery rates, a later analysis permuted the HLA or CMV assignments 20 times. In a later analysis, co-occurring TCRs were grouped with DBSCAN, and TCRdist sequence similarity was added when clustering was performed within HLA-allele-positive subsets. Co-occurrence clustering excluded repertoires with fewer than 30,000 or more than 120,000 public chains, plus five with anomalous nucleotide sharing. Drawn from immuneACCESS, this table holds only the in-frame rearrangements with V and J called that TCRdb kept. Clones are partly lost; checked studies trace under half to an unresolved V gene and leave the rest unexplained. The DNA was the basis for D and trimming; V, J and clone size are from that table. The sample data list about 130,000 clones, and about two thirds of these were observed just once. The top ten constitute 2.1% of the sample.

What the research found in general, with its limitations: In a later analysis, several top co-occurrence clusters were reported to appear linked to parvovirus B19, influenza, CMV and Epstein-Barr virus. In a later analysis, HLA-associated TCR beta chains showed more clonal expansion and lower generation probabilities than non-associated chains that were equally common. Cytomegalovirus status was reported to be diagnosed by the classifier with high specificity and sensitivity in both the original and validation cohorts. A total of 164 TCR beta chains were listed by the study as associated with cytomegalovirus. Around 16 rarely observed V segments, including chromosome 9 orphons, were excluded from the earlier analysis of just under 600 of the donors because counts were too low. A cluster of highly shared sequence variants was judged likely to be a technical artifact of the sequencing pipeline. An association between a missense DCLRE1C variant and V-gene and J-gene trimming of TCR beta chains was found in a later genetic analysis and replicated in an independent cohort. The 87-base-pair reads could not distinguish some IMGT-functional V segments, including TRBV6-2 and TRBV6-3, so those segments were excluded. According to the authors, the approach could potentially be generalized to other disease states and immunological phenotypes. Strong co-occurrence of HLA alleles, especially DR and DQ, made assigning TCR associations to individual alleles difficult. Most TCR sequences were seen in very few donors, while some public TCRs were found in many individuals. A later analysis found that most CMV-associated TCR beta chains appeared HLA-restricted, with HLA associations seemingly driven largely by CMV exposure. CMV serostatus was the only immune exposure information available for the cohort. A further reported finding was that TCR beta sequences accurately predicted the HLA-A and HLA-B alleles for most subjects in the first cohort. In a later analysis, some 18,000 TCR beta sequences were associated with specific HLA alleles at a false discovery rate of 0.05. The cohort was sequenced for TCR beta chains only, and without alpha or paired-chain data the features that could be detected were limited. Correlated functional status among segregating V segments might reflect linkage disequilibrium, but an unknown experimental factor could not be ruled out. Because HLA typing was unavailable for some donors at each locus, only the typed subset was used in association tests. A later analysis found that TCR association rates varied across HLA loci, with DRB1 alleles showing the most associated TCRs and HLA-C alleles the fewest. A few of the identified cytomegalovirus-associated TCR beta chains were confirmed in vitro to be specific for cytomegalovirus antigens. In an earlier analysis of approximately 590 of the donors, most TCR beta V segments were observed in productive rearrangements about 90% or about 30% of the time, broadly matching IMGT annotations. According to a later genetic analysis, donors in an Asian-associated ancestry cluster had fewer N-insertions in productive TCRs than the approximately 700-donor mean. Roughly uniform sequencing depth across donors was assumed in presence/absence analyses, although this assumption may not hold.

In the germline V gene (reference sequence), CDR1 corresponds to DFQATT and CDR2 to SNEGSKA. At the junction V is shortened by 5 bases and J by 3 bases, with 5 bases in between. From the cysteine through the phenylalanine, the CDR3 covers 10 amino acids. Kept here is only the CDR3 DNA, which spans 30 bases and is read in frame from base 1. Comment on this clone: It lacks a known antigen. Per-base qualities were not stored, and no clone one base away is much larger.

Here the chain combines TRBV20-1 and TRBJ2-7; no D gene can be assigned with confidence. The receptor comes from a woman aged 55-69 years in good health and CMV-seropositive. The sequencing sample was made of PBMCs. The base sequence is TGCAGTGCTCAATTCTACGAGCAGTACTTC. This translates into CSAQFYEQYF.